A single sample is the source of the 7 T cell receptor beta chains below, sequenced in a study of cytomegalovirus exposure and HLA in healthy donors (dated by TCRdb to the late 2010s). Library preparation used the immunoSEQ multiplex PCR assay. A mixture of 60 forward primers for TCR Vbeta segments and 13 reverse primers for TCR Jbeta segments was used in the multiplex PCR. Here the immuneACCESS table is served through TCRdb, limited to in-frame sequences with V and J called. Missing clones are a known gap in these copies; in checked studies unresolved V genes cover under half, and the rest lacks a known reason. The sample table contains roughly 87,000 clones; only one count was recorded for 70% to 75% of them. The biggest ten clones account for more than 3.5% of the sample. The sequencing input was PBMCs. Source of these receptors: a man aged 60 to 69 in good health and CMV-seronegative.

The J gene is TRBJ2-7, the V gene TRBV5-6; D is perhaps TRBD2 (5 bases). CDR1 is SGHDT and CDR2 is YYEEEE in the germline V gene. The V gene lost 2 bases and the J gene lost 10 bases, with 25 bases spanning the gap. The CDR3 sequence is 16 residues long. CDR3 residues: CASSLLGYREGLSQYF. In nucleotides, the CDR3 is TGTGCCAGCAGCTTATTAGGTTACCGTGAGGGTCTCTCTCAGTACTTC.

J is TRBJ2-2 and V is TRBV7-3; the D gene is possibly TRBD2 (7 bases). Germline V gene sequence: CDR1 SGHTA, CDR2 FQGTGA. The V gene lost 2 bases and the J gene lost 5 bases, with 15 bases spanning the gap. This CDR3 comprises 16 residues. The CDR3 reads CASSLGGRGSTGELFF. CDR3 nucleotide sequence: TGTGCCAGCAGCTTAGGTGGGAGGGGGTCAACCGGGGAGCTGTTTTTT.

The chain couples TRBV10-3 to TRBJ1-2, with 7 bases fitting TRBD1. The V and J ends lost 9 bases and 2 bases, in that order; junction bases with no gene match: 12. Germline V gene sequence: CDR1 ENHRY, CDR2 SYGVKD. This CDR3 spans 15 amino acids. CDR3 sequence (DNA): TGTGCCATTAACGCAAAGGGGGCAGGGAACTATGGCTACACCTTC. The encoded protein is CAINAKGAGNYGYTF.

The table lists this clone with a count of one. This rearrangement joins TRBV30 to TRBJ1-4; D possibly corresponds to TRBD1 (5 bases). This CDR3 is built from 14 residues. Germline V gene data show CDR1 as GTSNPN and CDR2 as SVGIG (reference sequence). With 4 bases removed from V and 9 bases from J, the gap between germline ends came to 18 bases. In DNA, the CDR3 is TGTGCCTGGACCCAATCAGGCGGGGGGAAAAAACTGTTTTTT. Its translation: CAWTQSGGGKKLFF.

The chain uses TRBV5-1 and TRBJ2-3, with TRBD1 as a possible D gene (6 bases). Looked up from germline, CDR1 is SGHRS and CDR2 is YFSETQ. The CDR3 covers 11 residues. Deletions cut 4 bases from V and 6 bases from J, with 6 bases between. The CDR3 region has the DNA TGCGCCAGCAGCCAGGGGGATACGCAGTATTTT. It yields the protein CASSQGDTQYF. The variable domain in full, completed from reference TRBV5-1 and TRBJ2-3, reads KAGVTQTPRYLIKTRGQQVTLSCSPISGHRSVSWYQQTPGQGLQFLFEYFSETQRNKGNFPGRFSGRQFSNSRSEMNVSTLELGDSALYLCASSQGDTQYFGPGTRLTVL.

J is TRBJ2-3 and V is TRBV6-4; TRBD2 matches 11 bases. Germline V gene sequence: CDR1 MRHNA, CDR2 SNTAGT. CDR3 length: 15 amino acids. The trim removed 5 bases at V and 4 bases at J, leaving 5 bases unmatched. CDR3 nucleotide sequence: TGTGCCAGCAGTAAGACTAGCGGGGACTCAGATACGCAGTATTTT. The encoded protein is CASSKTSGDSDTQYF.

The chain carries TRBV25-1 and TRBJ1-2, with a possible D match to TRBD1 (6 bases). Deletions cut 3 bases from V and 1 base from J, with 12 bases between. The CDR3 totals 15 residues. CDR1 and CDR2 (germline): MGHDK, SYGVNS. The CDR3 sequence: CASSDPEGDNYGYTF. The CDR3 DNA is TGTGCCAGCAGTGACCCTGAGGGGGATAACTATGGCTACACCTTC.